This T cell receptor (beta chain) emerged from a study of radiation and T cells in renal cell carcinoma. General study results and limits: Pretreatment tumor biopsies were lacking, so baseline clonotypes are unknown. In blood, top tumor clones expanded by 2 weeks, shrinking by 4.

Time point meaning: blood 4 weeks post-SBRT, at nephrectomy. Treatment noted: 15 Gy SBRT to primary tumor, nephrectomy 4 weeks later. Serial blood draws occurred at baseline and 2 and 4 weeks post-SBRT. This table comes from immunoSEQ multiplex PCR, and its TCRdb copy is limited to in-frame clones, with some not included. Altogether 140,000 to 150,000 clones are present, 65% to 90% being singletons, with the ten largest covering under 20%. With respect to this clone: The antigen is unknown.

Sequencing was performed on blood, taken from a patient whose treatment included radiotherapy and nephrectomy. The sequence was collected from a woman aged 45-65 years with renal cell carcinoma.

Here the CDR3 reads CATSRKYGTGGQPQHF. CDR3 DNA sequence: TGTGCCACCAGCAGAAAGTACGGGACAGGGGGTCAGCCCCAGCATTTT. The chain carries TRBV15 and TRBJ1-5; 11 nucleotides line up with TRBD1. Germline lookup yields CDR1 LNHNV and CDR2 YYDKDF (reference sequence). CDR3 length: 16 amino acids. The V segment lost 2 bases and the J segment 6 bases; nucleotides outside the gene matches: 6.